The source of this TCR beta chain is a study of cytomegalovirus exposure and HLA in healthy donors. Study in general: In an earlier analysis, around 120 million unique TCR beta sequences were found from about 179 million T cells. Whole-study results and caveats: Per a later analysis, 16,951 TCR beta sequences showed association with HLA alleles at 0.05 false discovery rate.

The primer mix had 60 Vbeta and 13 Jbeta primers. TCRdb keeps only in-frame clones here, not all; method: immunoSEQ multiplex PCR. The sample comprises 100,000 to 150,000 clones, approximately 80% of which are singletons, and around 3.6% rests with the top ten. Nominally healthy donors were sampled, though unrecorded immune exposures were likely. Comment on this clone: Its target is unknown.

The clonotype comes from a woman in her thirties or forties in good health and CMV-seronegative. The sample taken for sequencing was PBMCs.

The CDR3 nucleotides are TGTGCCAGCAGTGAAGCGGAGGGCCTGGGTGAAAAACTGTTTTTT. Protein product: CASSEAEGLGEKLFF. The chain carries TRBV6-1 and TRBJ1-4, with D hard to call. V was trimmed by 0 bases and J by 7 bases, leaving 12 bases between them. From germline, CDR1 is MNHNS and CDR2 SASEGT. The CDR3 extends over 15 amino acids.